This TCR beta chain emerged from a study of T cell repertoires in cytomegalovirus infection. About the study: Well-studied HLA-B-restricted epitopes and recently identified HLA-C-restricted epitopes of CMV were both used in the study. A matching HLA type, together with CMV infection, was signaled by public TCR beta signatures. General study results and limits: What dominated the ex vivo response were HLA-C-restricted CMV-specific TCR beta clonotypes. There were carriers of CMV plus the relevant HLA, and cumulative public TCR beta family frequency identified them.

TCRdb re-analysed the reads in MiXCR, keeping a single row per CDR3 protein. Among roughly 990,000 distinct CDR3 sequences listed, around 30% were seen once. A remark on this clonotype: The target antigen is unknown.

V lost 4 bases and J lost 7; bases outside the gene matches: 11. The CDR3 is 15 amino acids. The germline CDR1 and CDR2 sequences are DFQATT and SNEGSKA (reference sequence). Sequenced material: cultured CD8+ T cells from PBMCs, taken from culture after CMV antigen stimulation. The J gene is TRBJ1-4, the V gene TRBV20-1, with TRBD1 identical over 8 bases. This clonotype was obtained from a human donor in good health (CMV status not recorded). Some clones in this sample may be carry-over from other donors' samples. DNA for the CDR3: TGCAGTGCTACCCCCGCGACAGGGGTAGTTGAAAAACTGTTTTTT. Its protein product is CSATPATGVVEKLFF.